This T cell receptor (beta chain) stems from a study of blood T cell repertoires in COVID-19. Original analysis: Reference gene primer amplification gave estimated nucleated cell counts. Sequencing was performed with immunoSEQ multiplex PCR; in TCRdb, only in-frame clones are kept and a portion is missing. D and trimming come from the DNA, and the V and J calls and clone size come from that table. The table shows hundreds of thousands of clones, with around 86% occurring only once. The CDR3 covers 17 residues. Per germline, CDR1 LGHNA and CDR2 YNFKEQ. The junction had 11 bases not matched to a gene; V was cut back by 0 bases and J by 4 bases.

This sequence joins TRBV4-2 and TRBJ2-7; 8 nucleotides match TRBD1. Sequencing used peripheral blood. This TCR was recovered from a woman in her twenties or thirties with active or convalescent COVID-19. CDR3 in amino acids: CASSQETGQVVLYEQYF. For the CDR3, the DNA is TGTGCCAGCAGCCAAGAAACGGGACAGGTAGTTCTATACGAGCAGTACTTC.